One sample yielded the 15 T cell receptor beta chains listed below, sequenced in a study of blood T cell repertoires in COVID-19. The protocol was immunoSEQ multiplex PCR, while the TCRdb copy is restricted to in-frame clones and leaves out a portion. Among over 20,000 clones listed, about 89% were seen once. Sequencing was performed on peripheral blood. These receptors originate from a man in his 70s with active COVID-19.

The chain has TRBV10-3 and TRBJ2-1; TRBD2 agrees at 11 bases. Germline lookup yields CDR1 ENHRY and CDR2 SYGVKD. This CDR3 has 15 residues. Germline trimming cut 6 bases from V and 2 bases from J; bases unmatched to any gene: 3. For the CDR3, the DNA is TGTGCCATCAGGATGACTAGCGGGACCTACAATGAGCAGTTCTTC. Its protein product is CAIRMTSGTYNEQFF.

The chain recombines TRBV19 with TRBJ2-1; maybe TRBD1 (6 bases). The V end was cut by 3 bases, the J end by 7 bases, with 10 bases between. The CDR3 length is 13 residues. CDR1 and CDR2 (germline): LNHDA, SQIVND (reference sequence). CDR3 amino acids: CASSMQGSNEQFF. In nucleotides, the CDR3 is TGTGCCAGTAGTATGCAGGGGTCGAATGAGCAGTTCTTC.

This rearrangement joins TRBV2 to TRBJ1-6, with TRBD1 identical over 9 bases. The CDR3 runs 15 residues. Trimming took 7 bases from V and 7 from J; bases not matched to a gene: 8. Germline CDR1 is SNHLY and CDR2 is FYNNEI. The DNA of the CDR3 is TGTGCCAGCATCGCCCTACAGGGGGCCAATTCACCCCTCCACTTT. Protein product: CASIALQGANSPLHF.

The rearrangement uses TRBV5-1 and TRBJ2-2, with D possibly being TRBD1 (6 bases). Germline V CDR1 and CDR2: SGHRS, YFSETQ. V was pared by 0 bases and J by 3 bases, with 12 bases between. The CDR3 extends over 16 amino acids. CDR3 nucleotide sequence: TGCGCCAGCAGCTTGGGACCACCAGGGGACACCGGGGAGCTGTTTTTT. Protein product: CASSLGPPGDTGELFF.

This chain joins TRBV30 and TRBJ2-5; no firm D call. Deletions cut 1 base from V and 5 bases from J, with 11 bases between. Germline loops: CDR1 GTSNPN, CDR2 SVGIG (reference sequence). CDR3 length: 13 residues. CDR3 bases: TGTGCCTGGAGTGGGGCCCTGATGGAGACCCAGTACTTC. Amino acids: CAWSGALMETQYF.

The J gene is TRBJ2-1, the V gene TRBV21-1; the table's TRBD2 call for D was not verified on the DNA. TRBV21-1 is a pseudogene locus. The CDR3 loop spans 15 amino acids. The CDR3 here is CASSKAVSSYNEQFF. The CDR3 region has the DNA TGTGCCAGCAGCAAAGCGGTTAGTTCCTACAATGAGCAGTTCTTC.

The gene calls are TRBV7-2 and TRBJ2-7; TRBD2 aligns across 9 bases. The V and J ends lost 5 bases and 4 bases, in that order; junction bases with no gene match: 6. The CDR3 loop spans 14 amino acids. Germline CDR1 is SGHTA and CDR2 is FQGNSA. CDR3 region: CASSPTSGPYEQYF. In DNA, the CDR3 is TGTGCCAGCAGCCCGACTAGCGGCCCATACGAGCAGTACTTC.

This clone has a single count. The CDR3 coding sequence is TGTGCCAGCAGCCAGACTAGCGCGGTCCAAGAGACCCAGTACTTC. Protein product: CASSQTSAVQETQYF. V and J are TRBV7-3 and TRBJ2-5; TRBD2 matches 8 bases. The CDR3 covers 15 residues. Trimming cost V 5 bases and J 1 base; bases outside gene matches: 6. Germline V gene data show CDR1 as SGHTA and CDR2 as FQGTGA.

This chain connects TRBV6-1 to TRBJ2-3; TRBD2 aligns across 10 bases. Germline V lookup: CDR1 MNHNS, CDR2 SASEGT. Germline trimming cut 4 bases from V and 3 bases from J; bases unmatched to any gene: 7. This CDR3 has 16 residues. CDR3 protein: CASSVLAGELTDTQYF. DNA for the CDR3: TGTGCCAGCAGTGTTCTAGCGGGAGAGTTGACAGATACGCAGTATTTT.

The chain couples TRBV6-4 to TRBJ1-2; possible D gene TRBD1, 5 bases. Germline lookup yields CDR1 MRHNA and CDR2 SNTAGT. The CDR3 sequence is 13 residues long. Trimming cost V 6 bases and J 10 bases, with 18 bases left between them. CDR3 in amino acids: CASRMEGTAIYTF. CDR3 DNA sequence: TGTGCCAGCAGAATGGAGGGGACGGCGATCTACACCTTC.

This chain connects TRBV6-5 to TRBJ2-7, with 9 bases identical to TRBD1. Trimming took 6 bases from V and 2 from J; bases not matched to a gene: 8. Germline assignment: CDR1 MNHEY and CDR2 SVGAGI. The CDR3 extends over 15 amino acids. The CDR3 reads CASSFGQGNPYEQYF. The CDR3 nucleotides read TGTGCCAGCAGCTTTGGACAGGGGAATCCCTACGAGCAGTACTTC.

The chain recombines TRBV19 with TRBJ2-3; 13 bases line up with TRBD2. CDR3 size: 17 residues. Germline V gives CDR1 LNHDA, CDR2 SQIVND (reference sequence). V was clipped by 5 bases and J by 4 bases; unmatched bases: 9. The CDR3: CASSPHPGTSGADTQYF. DNA of the CDR3: TGTGCCAGTAGTCCTCATCCAGGGACTAGCGGGGCAGATACGCAGTATTTT. The whole variable domain, filled in from reference TRBV19 and TRBJ2-3, reads DGGITQSPKYLFRKEGQNVTLSCEQNLNHDAMYWYRQDPGQGLRLIYYSQIVNDFQKGDIAEGYSVSREKKESFPLTVTSAQKNPTAFYLCASSPHPGTSGADTQYFGPGTRLTVL.

The V and J genes are TRBV10-3 and TRBJ2-3, with 10 bases identical to TRBD2. Germline V lookup: CDR1 ENHRY, CDR2 SYGVKD. Losses at the gene ends were 6 bases for V and 0 bases for J; bases not matched to a gene: 6. This CDR3 is built from 16 residues. CDR3 amino acids: CAISEGLAASTDTQYF. The DNA of the CDR3 is TGTGCCATCAGCGAAGGACTAGCGGCTAGCACAGATACGCAGTATTTT.

V and J are TRBV9 and TRBJ1-1; TRBD1 aligns across 9 bases. V shed 3 bases, J shed 1 base, and the junction held 4 bases outside the gene matches. Germline lookup yields CDR1 SGDLS and CDR2 YYNGEE. The CDR3 spans 15 residues. This chain's CDR3 is CASSAQGQGNTEAFF. The CDR3 bases are TGTGCCAGCAGCGCCCAGGGACAGGGGAACACTGAAGCTTTCTTT.

The gene calls are TRBV2 and TRBJ1-3, with D unclear. There are 15 residues in the CDR3. Germline V gene data show CDR1 as SNHLY and CDR2 as FYNNEI. Trimming shortened V by 8 bases and J by 5 bases, and 19 bases separated the two germline ends. DNA for the CDR3: TGTGCCAGCCGAACCGGGTCTGAGGGAAGAAACACCATATATTTT. Translated: CASRTGSEGRNTIYF. The full variable domain, in which reference TRBV2 and TRBJ1-3 provide the parts outside the CDR3, is EPEVTQTPSHQVTQMGQEVILRCVPISNHLYFYWYRQILGQKVEFLVSFYNNEISEKSEIFDDQFSVERPDGSNFTLKIRSTKLEDSAMYFCASRTGSEGRNTIYFGEGSWLTVV.